Included here is one T cell receptor beta chain sequence, with context. Its specificity is unknown. The record originates from a study of T cell repertoires in cytomegalovirus infection. Whole-study context: Signatures in public TCR beta sequences pointed to both CMV infection and matching HLA type.

The CDR3 runs 15 residues. J lost 11 bases, V lost 3 bases, and 18 bases had no gene match. Germline values: CDR1 GTSNPN, CDR2 SVGIG (reference sequence). TCRdb called the reads again in MiXCR, with one record for every CDR3 protein. The sample holds 250,000 to 300,000 distinct CDR3 sequences, about 26% seen once. Whole-study findings and limits: Cumulative frequency of public TCR beta families picked out carriers of CMV plus the relevant HLA. Clonotypes of TCR beta that were HLA-C-restricted and CMV-specific dominated the ex vivo response.

The sequence came from a human donor in good health (CMV status not recorded). Some clones in this sample may be carry-over from other donors' samples. The sequencing input was PBMCs. V is TRBV30 and J is TRBJ1-1; 7 bases map to TRBD1. In DNA, the CDR3 is TGTGCCTGGAGCCCTCGTCCGGGACAGTCCCCTGGGGCTTTCTTT. As protein: CAWSPRPGQSPGAFF.